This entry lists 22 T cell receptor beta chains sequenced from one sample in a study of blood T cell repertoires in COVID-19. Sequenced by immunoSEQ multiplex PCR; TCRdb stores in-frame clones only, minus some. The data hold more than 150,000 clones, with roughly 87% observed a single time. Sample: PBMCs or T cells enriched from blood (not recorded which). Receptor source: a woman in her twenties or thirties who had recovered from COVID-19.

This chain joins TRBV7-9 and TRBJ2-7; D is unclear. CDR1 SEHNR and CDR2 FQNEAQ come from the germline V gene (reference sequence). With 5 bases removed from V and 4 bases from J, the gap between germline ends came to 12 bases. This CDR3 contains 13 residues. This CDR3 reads CASSASTIYEQYF. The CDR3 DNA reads TGTGCCAGCAGCGCCTCGACAATTTACGAGCAGTACTTC.

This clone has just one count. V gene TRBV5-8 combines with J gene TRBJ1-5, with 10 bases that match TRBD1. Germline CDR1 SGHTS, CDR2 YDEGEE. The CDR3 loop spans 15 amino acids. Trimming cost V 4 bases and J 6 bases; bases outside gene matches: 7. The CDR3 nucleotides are TGTGCCAGCAGCGTCGGACAGGGGGTGTCTCAGCCCCAGCATTTT. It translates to CASSVGQGVSQPQHF.

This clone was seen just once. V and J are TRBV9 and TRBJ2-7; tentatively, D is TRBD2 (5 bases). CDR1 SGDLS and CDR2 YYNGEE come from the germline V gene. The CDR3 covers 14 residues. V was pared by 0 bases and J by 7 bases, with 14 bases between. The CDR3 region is CASSVEPSTREQYF. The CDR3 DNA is TGTGCCAGCAGCGTAGAACCTAGCACCCGGGAGCAGTACTTC.

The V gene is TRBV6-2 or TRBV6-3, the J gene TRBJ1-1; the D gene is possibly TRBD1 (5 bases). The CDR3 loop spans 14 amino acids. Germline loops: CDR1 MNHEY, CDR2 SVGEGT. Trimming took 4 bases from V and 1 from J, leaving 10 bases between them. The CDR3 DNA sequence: TGTGCCAGCAGTTTTCGGCAGGGGAACACTGAAGCTTTCTTT. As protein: CASSFRQGNTEAFF.

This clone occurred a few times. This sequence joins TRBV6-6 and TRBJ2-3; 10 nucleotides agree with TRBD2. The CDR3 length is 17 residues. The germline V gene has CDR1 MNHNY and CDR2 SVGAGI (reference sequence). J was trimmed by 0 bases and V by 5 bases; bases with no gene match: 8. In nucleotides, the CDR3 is TGTGCCAGCAGTCCTCCGGGACTAGCGAGAAGCACAGATACGCAGTATTTT. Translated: CASSPPGLARSTDTQYF.

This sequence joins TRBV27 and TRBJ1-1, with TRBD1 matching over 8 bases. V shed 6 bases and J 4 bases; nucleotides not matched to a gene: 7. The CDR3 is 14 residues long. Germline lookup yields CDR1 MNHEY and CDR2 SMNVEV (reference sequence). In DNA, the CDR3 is TGTGCCAGCAGGGATGGACAGGGAGCCACTGAAGCTTTCTTT. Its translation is CASRDGQGATEAFF.

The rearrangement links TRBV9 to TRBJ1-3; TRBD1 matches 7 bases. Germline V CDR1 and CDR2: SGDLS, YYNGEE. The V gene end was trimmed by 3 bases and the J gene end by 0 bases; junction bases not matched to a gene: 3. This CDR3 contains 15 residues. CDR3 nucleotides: TGTGCCAGCAGCGCGGACAGGATCTCTGGAAACACCATATATTTT. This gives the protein CASSADRISGNTIYF.

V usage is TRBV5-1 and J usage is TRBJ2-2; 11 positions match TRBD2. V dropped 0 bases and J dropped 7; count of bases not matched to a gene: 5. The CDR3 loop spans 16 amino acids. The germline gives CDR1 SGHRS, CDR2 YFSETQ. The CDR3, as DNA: TGCGCCAGCAGCTTGGTACTAGCGGGAGACCTCGGGGAGCTGTTTTTT. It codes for CASSLVLAGDLGELFF.

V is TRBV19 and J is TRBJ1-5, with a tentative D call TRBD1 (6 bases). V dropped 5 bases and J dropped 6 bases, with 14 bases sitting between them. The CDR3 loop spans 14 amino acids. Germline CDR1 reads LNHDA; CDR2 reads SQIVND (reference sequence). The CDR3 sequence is CASSPWGGGQPQHF. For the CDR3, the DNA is TGTGCCAGTAGTCCCTGGGGGGGCGGTCAGCCCCAGCATTTT.

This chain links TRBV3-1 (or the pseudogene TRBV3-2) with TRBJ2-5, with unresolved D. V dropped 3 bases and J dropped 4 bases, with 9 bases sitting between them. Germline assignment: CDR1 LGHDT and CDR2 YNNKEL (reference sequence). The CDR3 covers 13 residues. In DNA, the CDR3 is TGTGCCAGCAGCCAGATGGCGGCAGAGACCCAGTACTTC. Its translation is CASSQMAAETQYF.

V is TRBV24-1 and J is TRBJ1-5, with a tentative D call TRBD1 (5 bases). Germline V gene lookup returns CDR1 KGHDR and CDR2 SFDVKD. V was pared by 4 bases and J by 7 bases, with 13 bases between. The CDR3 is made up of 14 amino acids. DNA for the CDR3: TGTGCCACCAGTGAGGGGGGGGAAGGGCAGCCCCAGCATTTT. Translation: CATSEGGEGQPQHF.

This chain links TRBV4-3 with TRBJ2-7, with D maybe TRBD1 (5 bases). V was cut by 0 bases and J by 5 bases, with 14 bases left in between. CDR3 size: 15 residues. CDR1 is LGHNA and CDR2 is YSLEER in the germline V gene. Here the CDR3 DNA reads TGCGCCAGCAGCCAAGAATGGCAGGGTATAAACGAGCAGTACTTC. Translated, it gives CASSQEWQGINEQYF.

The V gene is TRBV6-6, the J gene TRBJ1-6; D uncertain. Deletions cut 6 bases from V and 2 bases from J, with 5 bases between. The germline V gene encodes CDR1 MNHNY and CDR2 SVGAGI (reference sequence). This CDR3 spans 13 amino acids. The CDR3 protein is CASRAAYNSPLHF. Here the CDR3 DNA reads TGTGCCAGCAGGGCAGCCTATAATTCACCCCTCCACTTT.

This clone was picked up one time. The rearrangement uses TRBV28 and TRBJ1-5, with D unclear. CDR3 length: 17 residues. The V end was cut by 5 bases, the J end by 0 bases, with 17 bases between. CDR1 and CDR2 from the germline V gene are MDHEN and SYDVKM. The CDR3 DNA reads TGTGCCAGCAGTCGGGCCTTTGAGCGGTTTAGCAATCAGCCCCAGCATTTT. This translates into CASSRAFERFSNQPQHF.

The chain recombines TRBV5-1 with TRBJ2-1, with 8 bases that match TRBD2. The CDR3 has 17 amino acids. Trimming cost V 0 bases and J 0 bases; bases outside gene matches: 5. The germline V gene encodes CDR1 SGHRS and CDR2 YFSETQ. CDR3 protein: CASSLVARGGSYNEQFF. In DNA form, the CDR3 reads TGCGCCAGCAGCTTGGTCGCTCGGGGGGGCTCCTACAATGAGCAGTTCTTC.

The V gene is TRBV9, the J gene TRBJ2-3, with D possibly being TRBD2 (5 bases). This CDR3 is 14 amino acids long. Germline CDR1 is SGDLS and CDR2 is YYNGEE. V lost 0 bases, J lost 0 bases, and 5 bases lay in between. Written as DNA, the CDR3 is TGTGCCAGCAGCGTAGGCGGGAGCACAGATACGCAGTATTTT. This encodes CASSVGGSTDTQYF.

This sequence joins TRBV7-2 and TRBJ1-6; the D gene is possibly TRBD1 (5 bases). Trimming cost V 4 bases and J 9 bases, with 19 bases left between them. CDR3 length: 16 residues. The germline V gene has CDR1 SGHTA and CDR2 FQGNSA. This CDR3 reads CASSSPGTAIASPLHF. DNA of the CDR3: TGTGCCAGCAGCTCCCCGGGGACTGCGATTGCTTCACCCCTCCACTTT.

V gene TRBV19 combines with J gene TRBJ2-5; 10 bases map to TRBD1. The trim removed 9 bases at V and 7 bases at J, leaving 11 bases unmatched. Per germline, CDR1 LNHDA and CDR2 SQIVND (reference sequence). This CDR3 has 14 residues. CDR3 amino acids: CASRDGQGGLTQYF. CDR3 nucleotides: TGTGCCAGCCGAGATGGACAGGGGGGTCTGACCCAGTACTTC.

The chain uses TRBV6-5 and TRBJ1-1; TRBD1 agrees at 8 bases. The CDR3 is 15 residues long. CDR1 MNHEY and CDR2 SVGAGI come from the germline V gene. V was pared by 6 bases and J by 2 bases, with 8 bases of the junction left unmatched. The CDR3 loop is CASRLPTGVNTEAFF. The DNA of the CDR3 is TGTGCCAGCAGACTCCCGACAGGGGTTAACACTGAAGCTTTCTTT.

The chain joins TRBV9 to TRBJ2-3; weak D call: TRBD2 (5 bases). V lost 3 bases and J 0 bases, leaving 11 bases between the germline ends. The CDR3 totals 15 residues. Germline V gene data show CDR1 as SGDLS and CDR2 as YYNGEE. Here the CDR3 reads CASSDPADSTDTQYF. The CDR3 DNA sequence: TGTGCCAGCAGCGACCCAGCGGATAGCACAGATACGCAGTATTTT.

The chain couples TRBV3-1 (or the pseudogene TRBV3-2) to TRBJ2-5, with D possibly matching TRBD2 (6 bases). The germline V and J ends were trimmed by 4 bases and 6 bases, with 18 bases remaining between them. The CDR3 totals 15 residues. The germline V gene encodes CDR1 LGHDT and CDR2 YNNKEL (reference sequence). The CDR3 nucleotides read TGTGCCAGCAGCCTAGAGAGGGGCGGGGAAAAGACCCAGTACTTC. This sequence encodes CASSLERGGEKTQYF.

In DNA, the CDR3 is TGTGCCAGCAGCTTAGATACAGGGGGTTACTACGAGCAGTACTTC. Translated, it gives CASSLDTGGYYEQYF. J is TRBJ2-7 and V is TRBV11-2; the match to TRBD1 covers 8 bases. Looked up from germline, CDR1 is SGHAT and CDR2 is FQNNGV. The V segment lost 0 bases and the J segment 3 bases; nucleotides outside the gene matches: 4. CDR3 length equals 15 residues.